This entry is about one T cell receptor (beta chain). This record belongs to a study of blood T cells in healthy people across ages. Background on the study: Researchers report that template switching captured about one barcoded beta molecule per two T cells.

Using a J-beta primer mix together with a sample-barcoded 5' primer, a second PCR was run for about 6 to 12 cycles. Using its own MiXCR run on the 5' RACE reads, TCRdb lists one record per CDR3 protein. In the table there are over 1,500,000 distinct CDR3 sequences, roughly two fifths of which are singletons. CDR3 length equals 14 residues. With V trimmed by 6 bases and J by 3 bases, 5 bases remained unmatched. The chain recombines TRBV12-3 or TRBV12-4 with TRBJ2-7; 10 nucleotides align to TRBD2. The clonotype comes from a human donor in good health. Sequencing input: blood. The CDR3 loop reads CASRPSSGGYEQYF. CDR3 DNA sequence: TGTGCCAGCAGGCCTTCTAGCGGGGGCTACGAGCAGTACTTC.